These 16 T cell receptor beta chains share one sample of origin, sequenced in a study of PD-1 blockade in classical Hodgkin lymphoma. The patients all showed relapse after autologous stem cell transplantation, while their brentuximab vedotin exposure varied. Clones were sequenced by immunoSEQ multiplex PCR, and TCRdb holds only the in-frame ones, with some missing. The sample records about 100,000 clones, roughly 90% being singletons. Source: peripheral blood mononuclear cells (PBMCs), taken before the second cycle of nivolumab. The receptors originated from a human donor with classical Hodgkin lymphoma.

The chain recombines TRBV19 with TRBJ2-3; D perhaps matches TRBD1 (6 bases). This CDR3 comprises 16 residues. The V gene's germline CDR1 is LNHDA and CDR2 SQIVND (reference sequence). V was trimmed by 3 bases and J by 1 base, leaving 14 bases between them. Written as DNA, the CDR3 is TGTGCCAGTAGTATCCCAGGGGCCGTAGGCACAGATACGCAGTATTTT. Its translation: CASSIPGAVGTDTQYF.

The chain uses TRBV7-6 and TRBJ2-7; D is unresolved. The CDR3 consists of 14 residues. Trimming pared 1 base from V and 2 bases from J, leaving 9 bases between. Looked up from germline, CDR1 is SGHVS and CDR2 is FNYEAQ. CDR3 in DNA: TGTGCCAGCAGCTTAGGTGCCAGCACCTACGAGCAGTACTTC. It codes for CASSLGASTYEQYF.

This chain links TRBV25-1 with TRBJ2-7; D gene uncertain. In germline, CDR1 is MGHDK, CDR2 SYGVNS. V lost 3 bases to trimming and J lost 8 bases, with 11 bases between them. The CDR3 has 12 amino acids. The CDR3 nucleotides read TGTGCCAGCAGTGATCTCGAACCGAAGCAGTACTTC. Protein sequence: CASSDLEPKQYF.

The chain recombines TRBV19 with TRBJ1-1, with 9 bases lining up with TRBD1. With V trimmed by 6 bases and J by 6 bases, 8 bases remained unmatched. The CDR3 has 14 amino acids. Per germline, CDR1 LNHDA and CDR2 SQIVND (reference sequence). The CDR3 reads CASRSRRTGAEAFF. CDR3 in DNA: TGTGCCAGTAGGTCCCGGCGGACAGGGGCTGAAGCTTTCTTT.

The V gene is TRBV6-5, the J gene TRBJ1-3, with no clear D. Germline V lookup: CDR1 MNHEY, CDR2 SVGAGI. Trimming cost V 6 bases and J 2 bases, with 8 bases left between them. The CDR3 has 13 amino acids. The CDR3 loop reads CASRDGAGNTIYF. The CDR3 DNA follows: TGTGCCAGCAGAGACGGGGCTGGAAACACCATATATTTT.

The rearrangement uses TRBV7-9 and TRBJ2-5, with D hard to call. The CDR3 has 12 amino acids. V shed 5 bases and J shed 5 bases, with 9 bases lying between them. CDR1 and CDR2 from the germline V gene are SEHNR and FQNEAQ (reference sequence). This chain's CDR3 is CASSVLMETQYF. DNA for the CDR3: TGTGCCAGCAGCGTCCTCATGGAGACCCAGTACTTC. Combining the CDR3 with reference TRBV7-9 and TRBJ2-5 gives the whole variable domain DTGVSQNPRHKITKRGQNVTFRCDPISEHNRLYWYRQTLGQGPEFLTYFQNEAQLEKSRLLSDRFSAERPKGSFSTLEIQRTEQGDSAMYLCASSVLMETQYFGPGTRLLVL.

The rearrangement links TRBV18 to TRBJ1-1; D not resolved. The V end lost 6 bases, the J end lost 5 bases, and 16 bases lay between the germline ends. CDR3 length: 14 residues. Per the germline V gene, CDR1 is KGHSH and CDR2 is LQKENI. The CDR3 nucleotides read TGTGCCAGCTCGGTTTCGGGAGATGGGACTGAAGCTTTCTTT. Protein product: CASSVSGDGTEAFF.

The chain recombines TRBV4-2 with TRBJ2-7; maybe TRBD2 (6 bases). Trimming removed 5 bases from V and 1 base from J, with 12 bases in between. CDR1 is LGHNA, CDR2 YNFKEQ, per germline. This CDR3 is 14 amino acids long. As DNA, the CDR3 is TGTGCCAGCAGCGGGGGGACGTGGTCCTACGAGCAGTACTTC. This gives the protein CASSGGTWSYEQYF.

The chain combines TRBV11-2 with TRBJ2-2, with 7 bases identical to TRBD2. The V gene end was trimmed by 5 bases and the J gene end by 5 bases; junction bases not matched to a gene: 14. Germline-derived CDR1 and CDR2 are SGHAT and FQNNGV. This CDR3 has 17 amino acids. As DNA, the CDR3 is TGTGCCAGCAGCCAGACGGGACTAAGGGGAGGTACCGGGGAGCTGTTTTTT. It codes for CASSQTGLRGGTGELFF.

For this clone: At the DNA level, this CDR3 is encoded by other sequences in the same sample as well. The chain carries TRBV4-2 and TRBJ1-1; TRBD1 matches 8 bases. The V gene end was trimmed by 6 bases and the J gene end by 4 bases; junction bases not matched to a gene: 4. From germline, CDR1 is LGHNA and CDR2 YNFKEQ. The CDR3 sequence is 13 residues long. The DNA for the CDR3 is TGTGCCAGCAGTTTTGACAGGGGCACTGAAGCTTTCTTT. Protein: CASSFDRGTEAFF.

V usage is TRBV7-2 and J usage is TRBJ2-7, with D tentatively TRBD1 (6 bases). V dropped 3 bases and J dropped 3 bases, with 15 bases sitting between them. Germline assignment: CDR1 SGHTA and CDR2 FQGNSA. The CDR3 has 15 residues. The CDR3 region is CASSFRDTEIYEQYF. The CDR3 DNA follows: TGTGCCAGCAGCTTCCGGGACACAGAAATCTACGAGCAGTACTTC.

The rearrangement links TRBV9 to TRBJ1-2, with D perhaps TRBD1 (6 bases). The CDR3 runs 17 residues. Germline CDR1 and CDR2: SGDLS and YYNGEE. The germline V and J ends were trimmed by 3 bases and 3 bases, with 21 bases remaining between them. CDR3 loop: CASSASIKYRVDYGYTF. The CDR3 nucleotides read TGTGCCAGCAGCGCCTCCATCAAATACAGGGTTGACTATGGCTACACCTTC.

This clone was recorded once. This sequence joins TRBV11-2 and TRBJ2-7, with D unclear. The CDR3 length is 15 residues. Germline loops: CDR1 SGHAT, CDR2 FQNNGV. The V end was cut by 0 bases, the J end by 5 bases, with 14 bases between. CDR3 protein: CASSLDRAGSHEQYF. CDR3 in DNA: TGTGCCAGCAGCTTAGATCGGGCAGGATCCCACGAGCAGTACTTC. The full variable domain, completed using reference TRBV11-2 and TRBJ2-7, is EAGVAQSPRYKIIEKRQSVAFWCNPISGHATLYWYQQILGQGPKLLIQFQNNGVVDDSQLPKDRFSAERLKGVDSTLKIQPAKLEDSAVYLCASSLDRAGSHEQYFGPGTRLTVT.

The chain recombines TRBV6-5 with TRBJ1-3; D call uncertain. Germline V CDR1 and CDR2: MNHEY, SVGAGI. Trimming removed 6 bases from V and 3 bases from J, with 15 bases in between. The CDR3 runs 15 residues. The CDR3 spells CASSVGRRDGNTIYF. Here the CDR3 DNA reads TGTGCCAGCAGCGTTGGGAGAAGGGATGGAAACACCATATATTTT.

The chain has TRBV4-3 and TRBJ2-1, with a weak D call TRBD2 (6 bases). This CDR3 spans 17 amino acids. V lost 3 bases and J 0 bases, leaving 15 bases between the germline ends. Germline loops: CDR1 LGHNA, CDR2 YSLEER. CDR3 coding DNA: TGCGCCAGCAGCCAGGAGGGTCCGCAGGCCTCCTACAATGAGCAGTTCTTC. It codes for CASSQEGPQASYNEQFF.

This chain joins TRBV11-2 and TRBJ1-1; 7 positions agree with TRBD1. CDR3 size: 14 residues. In germline, CDR1 is SGHAT, CDR2 FQNNGV. The ends lost 1 base at V and 10 bases at J; junction bases unmatched: 9. The CDR3 DNA follows: TGTGCCAGCAGCTTAGTGAGTACAGGGGATGGAGCTTTCTTT. Residues: CASSLVSTGDGAFF.